These T cell receptor beta chains were read from a single sample in a study of blood T cell repertoires in COVID-19. The table came from immunoSEQ multiplex PCR; TCRdb's copy has only in-frame clones and leaves some out. The sample has 110,000 to 150,000 clones; 86% are singletons. The sequencing sample was made of PBMCs or T cells enriched from blood (not recorded which). These receptors all come from a man between 45 and 60 years old who had recovered from COVID-19. Both conserved end residues are part of each CDR3. A D gene is named only where the DNA matches it firmly. Size tells how often a clone was seen (once, few, many) or the class of an expanded clone, and some rows leave it out.

j_call v_call d_call clone_size cdr3_aa cdr3_nt
TRBJ1-4 TRBV7-9 TRBD1 - CASSLWTGIEKLFF TGTGCCAGCAGCTTGTGGACAGGAATAGAAAAACTGTTTTTT
TRBJ1-6 TRBV28 TRBD1 once CASHRGGSSGSPLHF TGTGCCAGCCACAGGGGTGGAAGTTCAGGTTCACCCCTCCACTTT
TRBJ2-2 TRBV11-2 TRBD1 few CASSRDRGTGELFF TGTGCCAGCAGCCGGGACAGGGGCACCGGGGAGCTGTTTTTT
TRBJ2-7 TRBV29-1 - - CSVSGAGSYEQYF TGCAGCGTCTCCGGGGCGGGAAGCTACGAGCAGTACTTC
TRBJ1-6 TRBV27 - - CASSPGGGGSPLHF TGTGCCAGCAGTCCGGGAGGGGGGGGGTCACCCCTCCACTTT
TRBJ2-3 TRBV9 - - CASSVFSSGTDTQYF TGTGCCAGCAGCGTATTTTCTAGCGGCACAGATACGCAGTATTTT
TRBJ1-1 TRBV5-1 - - CASSRDRSYTEAFF TGCGCCAGCAGCCGTGACAGGTCCTACACTGAAGCTTTCTTT
TRBJ2-5 TRBV11-2 TRBD1 - CASSPGQGAFQETQYF TGTGCCAGCAGCCCGGGACAGGGGGCTTTCCAAGAGACCCAGTACTTC
TRBJ1-5 TRBV3-1/TRBV3-2 - - CASSQHGGNQPQHF TGTGCCAGCAGCCAGCACGGGGGGAATCAGCCCCAGCATTTT
TRBJ1-6 TRBV3-1/TRBV3-2 - - CASSPTWGDSPLHF TGTGCCAGCAGCCCCACATGGGGAGATTCACCCCTCCACTTT
TRBJ2-2 TRBV4-3 - - CASSQDPFGGEQGLAGELFF TGCGCCAGCAGCCAAGATCCCTTTGGCGGGGAGCAGGGATTGGCCGGGGAGCTGTTTTTT
TRBJ1-5 TRBV6-1 - - CASSEIVRFRGPQHF TGTGCCAGCAGTGAAATTGTGAGGTTTCGGGGGCCCCAGCATTTT
TRBJ1-5 TRBV15 - - CATSRAGGQGYQPQHF TGTGCCACCAGCAGAGCGGGAGGGCAGGGCTATCAGCCCCAGCATTTT
TRBJ2-4 TRBV5-8 - - CASSLEGRNIQYF TGTGCCAGCAGCTTGGAAGGGAGGAACATTCAGTACTTC
TRBJ1-5 TRBV2 TRBD1 - CASRRGGGASNQPQHF TGTGCCAGCAGGAGAGGAGGGGGCGCGAGCAATCAGCCCCAGCATTTT
TRBJ1-1 TRBV7-9 TRBD1 - CASSLEWVGTGGPEAFF TGTGCCAGCAGCTTAGAATGGGTCGGGACAGGGGGGCCTGAAGCTTTCTTT
TRBJ2-1 TRBV9 TRBD2 - CASSDSGGYNEQFF TGTGCCAGCAGCGACAGCGGGGGATACAATGAGCAGTTCTTC
TRBJ1-1 TRBV9 - - CASSGGPPAEAFF TGTGCCAGCAGCGGAGGTCCGCCAGCTGAAGCTTTCTTT
TRBJ2-4 TRBV28 - - CASREGLARNIQYF TGTGCCAGCAGGGAAGGTCTAGCGAGGAACATTCAGTACTTC
TRBJ1-2 TRBV9 - - CASRSTGFAGYTF TGTGCCAGCAGGTCAACAGGGTTCGCTGGCTACACCTTC
TRBJ1-1 TRBV28 - - CASSFLLRGTEAFF TGTGCCAGCAGTTTCCTCCTGAGGGGGACTGAAGCTTTCTTT
TRBJ1-1 TRBV3-1/TRBV3-2 - - CASSLLQGEAFF TGTGCCAGCAGCCTCCTGCAGGGTGAAGCTTTCTTT
TRBJ1-1 TRBV5-5 - once CASSLAVNRGGVEAFF TGTGCCAGCAGCTTGGCAGTGAATCGGGGGGGCGTCGAAGCTTTCTTT
TRBJ1-2 TRBV7-6 TRBD1 - CASSLVAGHTGTGDYGYTF TGTGCCAGCAGCTTAGTAGCAGGCCACACCGGGACAGGGGACTATGGCTACACCTTC
TRBJ2-4 TRBV18 - - CASSPPGVAKNIQYF TGTGCCAGCTCCCCCCCCGGGGTAGCCAAAAACATTCAGTACTTC
TRBJ1-4 TRBV4-3 - - CASSQGAQAYNEKLFF TGCGCCAGCAGCCAAGGAGCTCAGGCTTATAATGAAAAACTGTTTTTT
TRBJ2-7 TRBV19 - - CASSIDPDTLTYEQYF TGTGCCAGTAGTATAGACCCTGACACACTTACCTACGAGCAGTACTTC
TRBJ1-2 TRBV30 - - CAWFGGPYGYTF TGTGCCTGGTTCGGGGGACCCTATGGCTACACCTTC
TRBJ2-7 TRBV11-2 - - CASSNRTGRVEQYF TGTGCCAGCAGCAACCGGACAGGGAGGGTGGAGCAGTACTTC
TRBJ2-3 TRBV14 - - CASSQVTSSRVSTDTQYF TGTGCCAGCAGCCAAGTGACCTCTTCCCGGGTTAGCACAGATACGCAGTATTTT
TRBJ2-1 TRBV7-9 TRBD2 - CASSRGTSGGSYNEQFF TGTGCCAGCAGCCGCGGGACTAGCGGGGGTTCCTACAATGAGCAGTTCTTC
TRBJ2-7 TRBV27 TRBD2 - CASRPLAGGLNEQYF TGTGCCAGCAGACCACTAGCGGGGGGGTTAAACGAGCAGTACTTC
TRBJ1-2 TRBV9 - - CASSVDPRGSYGYTF TGTGCCAGCAGCGTAGACCCGAGGGGGTCCTATGGCTACACCTTC
TRBJ1-1 TRBV5-1 TRBD1 - CASSLGQGNMNTEAFF TGCGCCAGCAGCTTGGGACAGGGGAACATGAACACTGAAGCTTTCTTT
TRBJ1-5 TRBV9 TRBD1 - CASSAGQGWQPQHF TGTGCCAGCAGCGCCGGACAGGGATGGCAGCCCCAGCATTTT
TRBJ2-7 TRBV5-5 - once CASSLYSGEQYF TGTGCCAGCAGCTTGTATTCGGGCGAGCAGTACTTC
TRBJ1-5 TRBV5-1 TRBD1 - CASSSRGHEQPQHF TGCGCCAGCAGCTCCAGGGGGCACGAACAGCCCCAGCATTTT
TRBJ1-5 TRBV28 TRBD1 - CASSFRTGDQPQHF TGTGCCAGCAGTTTTCGGACAGGGGATCAGCCCCAGCATTTT
TRBJ2-7 TRBV3-1/TRBV3-2 TRBD2 - CASSPASGRAWEQYF TGTGCCAGCAGCCCCGCTAGCGGGAGGGCGTGGGAGCAGTACTTC
TRBJ2-2 TRBV5-1 TRBD2 - CASSYGPTRGESGELFF TGCGCCAGCAGCTACGGTCCGACCCGGGGGGAGAGCGGGGAGCTGTTTTTT